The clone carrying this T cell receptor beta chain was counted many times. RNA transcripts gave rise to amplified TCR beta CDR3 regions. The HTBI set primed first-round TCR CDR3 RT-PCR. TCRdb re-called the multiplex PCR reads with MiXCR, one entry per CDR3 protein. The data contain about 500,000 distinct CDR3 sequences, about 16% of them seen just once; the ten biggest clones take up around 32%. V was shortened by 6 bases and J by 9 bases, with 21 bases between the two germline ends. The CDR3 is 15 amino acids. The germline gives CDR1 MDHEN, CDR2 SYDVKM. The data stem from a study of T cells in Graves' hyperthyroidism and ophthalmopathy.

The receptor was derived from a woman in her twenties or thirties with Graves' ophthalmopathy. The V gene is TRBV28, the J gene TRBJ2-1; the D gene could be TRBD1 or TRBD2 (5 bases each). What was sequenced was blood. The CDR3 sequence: CASRPGGVGVSEQFF. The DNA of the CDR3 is TGTGCCAGCAGGCCAGGCGGCGTGGGGGTAAGTGAGCAGTTCTTC.